This TCR beta chain was retrieved from a study of T cell responses to AZD1222 COVID-19 vaccine (dated by TCRdb to the early 2020s). Turning to the overall study: AZD1222 recipients given second doses at about 4 weeks or at about 12 weeks were pooled, since spike-specific TCR depth and breadth were not found to differ between the two schedules. A total of just over 230 trial participants underwent TCR sequencing, of whom about 200 had received two doses of AZD1222 and around 25 had received two doses of the MenACWY control vaccine. Trial participants were enrolled into age subgroups of 18-55, 56-69 and 70-plus years, which contained around 150, 29 and 61 TCR-sequenced participants, respectively. Study-wide conclusions, independent of this receptor: Because no day 14 peak-response samples were available, repertoires were characterized only after the peak T cell response. Spike-specific TCR breadth and depth rose significantly after two AZD1222 doses compared with day 0 and with MenACWY recipients. Conclusions about previously exposed vaccinees are limited, since just 5 or 6 AZD1222 recipients were seropositive for SARS-CoV-2 at baseline. Participants were mostly white British and included more females than males, and it was suggested by the authors that clonal diversity may have been underestimated. Reportedly, almost half of the unique spike-specific TCRs recognized epitopes lying outside the regions that are mutated in the B.1.351 and B.1.1.7 variants. The 56-69-year group was small, and its depth increase did not reach significance, likely because of low power. CD4 TCRs associated with the vaccine covered the entire spike protein, and the dominant responses were in regions 160-218 and 743-854.

Remarks on this clone: Its antigen is currently not known. No base quality information exists; no much larger clone differs at one position.

The meaning of the sample's time point label: baseline before first vaccination. Vaccinee samples came from UK trials COV001 and COV002, including a single-blind randomized controlled phase 2/3 trial of AZD1222 (ChAdOx1 nCoV-19) in healthy adults. For TCRbeta chain sequencing, PBMC samples were collected from trial participants at day 0 and at day 28 after the second dose. The CDR3 regions of human TCRbeta chains were subjected to immunosequencing. In the original analysis: TCRs in the repertoires were compared against a reference library of SARS-CoV-2-specific TCRs that had been generated with the MIRA antigen-specificity platform. Breadth was defined as the fraction of unique TCRs that were SARS-CoV-2-associated. Depth was defined as the fraction of total T cells that were SARS-CoV-2-associated. Using the MIRA data, each spike-specific TCR was assigned both to the spike region to which the TCR was reactive and to a CD4 or CD8 class. Log10-transformed breadth and depth values were compared by one-way ANOVA with Sidak's multiple comparisons tests. TCRdb took over this immuneACCESS table, retaining in-frame rearrangements with V and J assigned. Such tables are incomplete; in checked studies, under half of the missing clones stem from an unresolved V gene, and the remainder is unexplained. The DNA was the basis for D and trimming; V, J and clone size are from that table. Recorded for this sample are about 130,000 clones; approximately 85% of them occurred a single time. Jointly, the top ten make up about 1.6% of the sample.

The germline ends are 11 bases apart after V is trimmed by 3 bases and J by 3 bases. CDR1 KGHSH and CDR2 LQKENI are derived from the germline V gene. The CDR3 contains 14 residues, cysteine and phenylalanine counted. Of all the DNA, just the CDR3 is kept, 42 bases in frame from base 1. The chain joins TRBV18 to TRBJ1-1, with no reliable assignment of the D segment. This clonotype was sampled from an adult in good health. Specimen: peripheral blood, collected on day 0 of AZD1222 vaccination. At the DNA level, the sequence is TGTGCCAGCTCACCCTTCCCGGGCGACACTGAAGCTTTCTTT. It translates to CASSPFPGDTEAFF.